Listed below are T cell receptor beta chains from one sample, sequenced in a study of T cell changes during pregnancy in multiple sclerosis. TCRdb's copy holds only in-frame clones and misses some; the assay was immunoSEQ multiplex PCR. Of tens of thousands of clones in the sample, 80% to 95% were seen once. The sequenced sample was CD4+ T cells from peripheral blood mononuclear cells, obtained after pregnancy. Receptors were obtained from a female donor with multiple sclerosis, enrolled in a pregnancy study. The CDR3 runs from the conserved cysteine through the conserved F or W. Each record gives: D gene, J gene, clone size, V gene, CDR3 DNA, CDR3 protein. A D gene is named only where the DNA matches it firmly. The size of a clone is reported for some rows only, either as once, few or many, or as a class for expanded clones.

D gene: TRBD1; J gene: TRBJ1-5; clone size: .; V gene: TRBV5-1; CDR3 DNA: TGCGCCAGCAGCTTGGGAATACCGGGACAGGTTTACCCCTTCAATCAGCCCCAGCATTTT; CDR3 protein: CASSLGIPGQVYPFNQPQHF
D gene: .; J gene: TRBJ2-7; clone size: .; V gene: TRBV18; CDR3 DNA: TGTGCCAGCTCATCGAGACGAGCGGATCGGAATCAGCAGTACTTC; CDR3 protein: CASSSRRADRNQQYF
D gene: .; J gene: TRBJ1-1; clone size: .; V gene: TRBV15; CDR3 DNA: TGTGCCACCCAAAGGGGAGGAGGCACTGAAGCTTTCTTT; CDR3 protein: CATQRGGGTEAFF
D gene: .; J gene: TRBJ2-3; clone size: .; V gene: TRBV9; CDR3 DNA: TGTGCCAGCAGCGTGGGGCCATCCTGGGGCACAGATACGCAGTATTTT; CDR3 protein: CASSVGPSWGTDTQYF
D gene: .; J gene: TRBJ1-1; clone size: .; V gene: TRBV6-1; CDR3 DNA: TGTGCCAGCACCCCGGCACAGCTTAACACTGAAGCTTTCTTT; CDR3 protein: CASTPAQLNTEAFF
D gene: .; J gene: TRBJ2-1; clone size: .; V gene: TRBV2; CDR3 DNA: TGTGCCAGCAGTGTCCGTCAGGGAAATGAGCAGTTCTTC; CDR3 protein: CASSVRQGNEQFF
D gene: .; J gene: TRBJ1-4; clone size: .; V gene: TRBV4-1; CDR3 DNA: TGCGCCAGCAGCCAAGATGGAGGATCAACTAATGAAAAACTGTTTTTT; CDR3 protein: CASSQDGGSTNEKLFF
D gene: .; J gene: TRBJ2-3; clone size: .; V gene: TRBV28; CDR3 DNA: TGTGCCAGCAGTTTAGGTTATAGTCTGGGGCCCACAGATACGCAGTATTTT; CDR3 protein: CASSLGYSLGPTDTQYF
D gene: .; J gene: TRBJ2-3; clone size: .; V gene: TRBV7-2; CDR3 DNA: TGTGCCAGCAGCTTGGCCTACGGGGATACGCAGTATTTT; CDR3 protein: CASSLAYGDTQYF
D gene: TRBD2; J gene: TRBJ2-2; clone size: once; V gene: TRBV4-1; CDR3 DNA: TGCGCCAGCAGCCAAAACCCGACTAGCGGGAGTTCAGGGGAGCTGTTTTTT; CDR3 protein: CASSQNPTSGSSGELFF
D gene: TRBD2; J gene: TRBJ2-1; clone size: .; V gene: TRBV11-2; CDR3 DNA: TGTGCCAGCAGCCCATTCCAGCGGGGCAGCTCCTACAATGAGCAGTTCTTC; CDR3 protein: CASSPFQRGSSYNEQFF
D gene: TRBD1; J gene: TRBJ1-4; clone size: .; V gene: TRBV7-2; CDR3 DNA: TGTGCCAGCAGTTCCGGGACAGTTAATGAAAAACTGTTTTTT; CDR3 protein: CASSSGTVNEKLFF
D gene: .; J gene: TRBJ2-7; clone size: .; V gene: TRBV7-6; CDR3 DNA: TGTGCCAGCAGCCTTGGCTCGGGGGGCTACGGCGAGCAGTACTTC; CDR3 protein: CASSLGSGGYGEQYF
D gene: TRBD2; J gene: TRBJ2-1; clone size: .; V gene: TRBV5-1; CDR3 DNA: TGCGCCAGCGGCTTTAATGGGAGGGCCGCTGAGCAGTTCTTC; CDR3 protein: CASGFNGRAAEQFF
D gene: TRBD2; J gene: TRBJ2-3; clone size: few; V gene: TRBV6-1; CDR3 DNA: TGTGCCAGCAGTGAACTAGCGGGAAGAACAGATACGCAGTATTTT; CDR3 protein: CASSELAGRTDTQYF
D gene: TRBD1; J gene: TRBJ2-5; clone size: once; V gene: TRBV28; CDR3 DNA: TGTGCCAGCAGCCGTAGGACAGGGTTACAGACCCAGTACTTC; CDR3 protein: CASSRRTGLQTQYF
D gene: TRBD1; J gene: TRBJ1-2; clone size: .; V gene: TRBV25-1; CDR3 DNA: TGTGCCAGCAGTGGAGACAGGGGATATGGCTACACCTTC; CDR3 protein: CASSGDRGYGYTF
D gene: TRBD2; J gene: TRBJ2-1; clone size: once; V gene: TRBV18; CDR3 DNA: TGTGCCAGCTCACCACCGGGACTAGCGGGAGCCAATGAGCAGTTCTTC; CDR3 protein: CASSPPGLAGANEQFF
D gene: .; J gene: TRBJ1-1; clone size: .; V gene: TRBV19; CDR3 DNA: TGTGCCAGTAGTATAGAGAGGGAAACTGAAGCTTTCTTT; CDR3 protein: CASSIERETEAFF
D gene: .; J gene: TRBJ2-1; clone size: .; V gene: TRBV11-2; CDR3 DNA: TGTGCCAGCAGCCGACAGACCTACAATGAGCAGTTCTTC; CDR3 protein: CASSRQTYNEQFF
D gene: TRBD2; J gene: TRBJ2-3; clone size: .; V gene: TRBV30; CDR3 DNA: TGTGCCTGGGAGATTTCGACGGGGACTAGCGGTGGAGATACGCAGTATTTT; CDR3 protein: CAWEISTGTSGGDTQYF
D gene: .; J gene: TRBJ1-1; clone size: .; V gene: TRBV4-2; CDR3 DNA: TGTGCCAGCAGCCAAGAGAGTGGAGGAACAGGGCCTGAAGCTTTCTTT; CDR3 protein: CASSQESGGTGPEAFF
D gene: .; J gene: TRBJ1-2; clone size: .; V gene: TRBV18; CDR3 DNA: TGTGCCAGCTCACCACGACAAGGCTACACCTTC; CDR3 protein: CASSPRQGYTF
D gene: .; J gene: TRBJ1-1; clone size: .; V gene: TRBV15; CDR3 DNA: TGTGCCACCAGCAGAGGAGGGCCGAACACTGAAGCTTTCTTT; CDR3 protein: CATSRGGPNTEAFF
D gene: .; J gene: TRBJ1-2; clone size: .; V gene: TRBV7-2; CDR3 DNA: TGTGCCAGCAGCTTTGTTCAGGGGATCTATGGCTACACCTTC; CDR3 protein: CASSFVQGIYGYTF
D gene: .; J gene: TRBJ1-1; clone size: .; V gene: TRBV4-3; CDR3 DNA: TGCGCCAGCAGCCAGGATCGGAACAGGGTTGGCACTGAAGCTTTCTTT; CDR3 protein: CASSQDRNRVGTEAFF
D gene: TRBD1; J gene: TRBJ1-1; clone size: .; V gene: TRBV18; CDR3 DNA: TGTGCCAGCTCACCACAGGGGGCCAACACTGAAGCTTTCTTT; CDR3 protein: CASSPQGANTEAFF
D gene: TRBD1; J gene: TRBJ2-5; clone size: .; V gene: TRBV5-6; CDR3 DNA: TGTGCCAGCAGTAATAGACAGGGGCAAGAGACCCAGTACTTC; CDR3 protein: CASSNRQGQETQYF
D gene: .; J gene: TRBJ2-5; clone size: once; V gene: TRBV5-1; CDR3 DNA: TGCGCCAGCAGCTTCCAGGGGAGGGTGGAAGAGACCCAGTACTTC; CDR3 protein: CASSFQGRVEETQYF
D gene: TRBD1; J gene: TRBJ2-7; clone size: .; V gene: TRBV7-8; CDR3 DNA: TGTGCCAGCAGCTTACGTACTTCCCGGGACAGGGCTCGCGAGCAGTACTTC; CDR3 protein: CASSLRTSRDRAREQYF
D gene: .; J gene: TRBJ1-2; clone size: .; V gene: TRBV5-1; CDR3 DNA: TGCGCCAGCAGCCCCGGAGGCGGTAACTATGGCTACACCTTC; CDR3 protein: CASSPGGGNYGYTF
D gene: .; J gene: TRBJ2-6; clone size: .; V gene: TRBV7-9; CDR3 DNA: TGTGCCAGCATAAAGAGCTCTGGGGCCAACGTCCTGACTTTC; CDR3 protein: CASIKSSGANVLTF
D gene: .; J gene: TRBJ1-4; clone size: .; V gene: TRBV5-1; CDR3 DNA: TGCGCCAGCAGCTTGGTGGGGCCAACTAATGAAAAACTGTTTTTT; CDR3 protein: CASSLVGPTNEKLFF
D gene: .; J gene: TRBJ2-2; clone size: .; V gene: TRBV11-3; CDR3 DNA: TGTGCCAGCAGCTTATTCACAGGGACCCCCGGGGAGCTGTTTTTT; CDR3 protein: CASSLFTGTPGELFF
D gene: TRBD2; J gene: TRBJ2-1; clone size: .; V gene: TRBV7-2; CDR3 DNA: TGTGCCAGCAGCTCTGGGGGAGGGAACAATGAGCAGTTCTTC; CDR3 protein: CASSSGGGNNEQFF
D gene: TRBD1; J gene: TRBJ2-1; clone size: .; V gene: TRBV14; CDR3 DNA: TGTGCCAGCAGCCTGACAGGGGGTATCTACAATGAGCAGTTCTTC; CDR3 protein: CASSLTGGIYNEQFF
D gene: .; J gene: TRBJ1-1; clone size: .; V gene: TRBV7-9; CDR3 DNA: TGTGCCAGCAGCCTGGTCCAGGGCACTGAAGCTTTCTTT; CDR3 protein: CASSLVQGTEAFF